One and the same sample provided the 24 T cell receptor beta chains below, sequenced in a study of cytomegalovirus exposure and HLA in healthy donors. Primers included in the PCR were 60 Vbeta and 13 Jbeta primers. The method was immunoSEQ multiplex PCR; TCRdb's version includes in-frame clones alone and lacks a portion of them. The sample has some 150,000 clones, roughly 80% seen once. Sequences were obtained from PBMCs. Receptors originate from a female donor in good health and CMV-seronegative.

The chain is built from TRBV7-8 and TRBJ1-1, with TRBD1 matching 7 bases. The germline V gene encodes CDR1 SGHVS and CDR2 FQNEAQ. There are 17 residues in the CDR3. The V and J ends lost 1 base and 5 bases, in that order; junction bases with no gene match: 13. The CDR3 protein is CASSLDPPYRGRTEAFF. CDR3 bases: TGTGCCAGCAGCTTAGATCCCCCTTACAGGGGTCGAACTGAAGCTTTCTTT.

The V call is TRBV5-4, the J call TRBJ2-4; 12 bases map to TRBD2. Germline V gene data show CDR1 as SGHNT and CDR2 as YYREEE (reference sequence). The CDR3 consists of 16 residues. V lost 2 bases and J lost 4; bases outside the gene matches: 4. The chain's CDR3 is CASSLRTSGVKNIQYF. CDR3 bases: TGTGCCAGCAGCTTAAGGACTAGCGGGGTAAAAAACATTCAGTACTTC.

This clone was seen once. V is TRBV6-5 and J is TRBJ2-7; D remains ambiguous. Germline assignment: CDR1 MNHEY and CDR2 SVGAGI. The CDR3 length is 16 residues. Trimming shortened V by 0 bases and J by 4 bases, and 16 bases separated the two germline ends. In nucleotides, the CDR3 is TGTGCCAGCAGTTACTCGGGTTTTTACAGTGAATACGAGCAGTACTTC. It yields the protein CASSYSGFYSEYEQYF.

This chain links TRBV15 with TRBJ1-1; tentative D call: TRBD1 (6 bases). The germline gives CDR1 LNHNV, CDR2 YYDKDF (reference sequence). V was pared by 0 bases and J by 4 bases, with 18 bases between. There are 17 residues in the CDR3. CDR3 sequence: CATSRDPHRARSTEAFF. Here the CDR3 DNA reads TGTGCCACCAGCAGAGATCCACACAGGGCTAGGAGCACTGAAGCTTTCTTT.

On this clone itself: A clone one base away is much larger, so this may be a read error. The chain employs TRBV7-8 and TRBJ1-1, with D possibly TRBD1 on 5 matching bases. From germline, CDR1 is SGHVS and CDR2 FQNEAQ. Trimming pared 1 base from V and 0 bases from J, leaving 6 bases between. The CDR3 totals 14 residues. Written as DNA, the CDR3 is TGTGCCAGCAGCTTAGGACAGATGAACACTGAAGCTTTCTTT. Its translation: CASSLGQMNTEAFF.

As regards this clone: One end of the junction varies from germline; a read error may be responsible. The chain has TRBV7-9 and TRBJ2-5, with TRBD1 matching 11 bases. The CDR3 loop spans 18 amino acids. The germline V gene has CDR1 SEHNR and CDR2 FQNEAQ (reference sequence). CDR3 sequence reads: CSSSLLKADRGLQETQYF. CDR3 nucleotides: TGTTCCAGCAGCTTATTAAAGGCGGACAGGGGGCTCCAAGAGACCCAGTACTTC.

CDR3 bases: TGTGCCAGCAGCTTAGGGGGGGCAGCGGGGCCGATCCAAGAGACCCAGTACTTC. Encoded protein: CASSLGGAAGPIQETQYF. V and J are TRBV11-3 and TRBJ2-5; perhaps TRBD2 as D (7 bases). V was trimmed by 1 base and J by 1 base, leaving 19 bases between them. The CDR3 length is 18 residues. Per the germline V gene, CDR1 is SGHNT and CDR2 is YENEEA. The full variable domain, in which reference TRBV11-3 and TRBJ2-5 provide the parts outside the CDR3, is EAGVVQSPRYKIIEKKQPVAFWCNPISGHNTLYWYLQNLGQGPELLIRYENEEAVDDSQLPKDRFSAERLKGVDSTLKIQPAELGDSAVYLCASSLGGAAGPIQETQYFGPGTRLLVL.

The chain uses TRBV7-3 and TRBJ1-1; D not resolved. Per the germline V gene, CDR1 is SGHTA and CDR2 is FQGTGA. The length of the CDR3 is 13 residues. Between the trimmed V and J ends, which lost 2 bases and 1 base, there was a span of 5 bases. CDR3 region: CASSLSRNTEAFF. The CDR3 region has the DNA TGTGCCAGCAGCTTATCGCGGAACACTGAAGCTTTCTTT. The full variable domain, completed using reference TRBV7-3 and TRBJ1-1, is GAGVSQTPSNKVTEKGKYVELRCDPISGHTALYWYRQSLGQGPEFLIYFQGTGAADDSGLPNDRFFAVRPEGSVSTLKIQRTERGDSAVYLCASSLSRNTEAFFGQGTRLTVV.

The V and J genes are TRBV23-1 and TRBJ2-7, with TRBD1 identical over 8 bases. TRBV23-1 is known as an ORF, though its function is uncertain. V lost 3 bases and J lost 2; bases outside the gene matches: 18. CDR3 length: 19 amino acids. CDR3 sequence reads: CASSQTRGQVVILAYEQYF. The CDR3, as DNA: TGCGCCAGCAGTCAGACCCGGGGACAGGTTGTTATCCTCGCCTACGAGCAGTACTTC.

The chain uses TRBV5-1 and TRBJ2-2; 9 nucleotides align to TRBD2. Germline loops: CDR1 SGHRS, CDR2 YFSETQ. J gave up 5 bases and V 0 bases, and 2 bases lay outside the gene matches. The CDR3 loop spans 15 amino acids. The CDR3 bases are TGCGCCAGCAGCTTGGTGGCGGGAGGGACCGGGGAGCTGTTTTTT. This codes for CASSLVAGGTGELFF.

V usage is TRBV19 and J usage is TRBJ1-5, with TRBD1 matching 8 bases. CDR1 is LNHDA, CDR2 SQIVND, per germline (reference sequence). This CDR3 has 15 residues. V shed 5 bases and J 4 bases; nucleotides not matched to a gene: 7. CDR3 sequence: CASSPGQGTNQPQHF. The CDR3 DNA reads as TGTGCCAGTAGTCCCGGACAGGGAACTAATCAGCCCCAGCATTTT.

This clone turned up a few times. The gene calls are TRBV6-4 and TRBJ2-3; 8 bases match TRBD2. CDR1 and CDR2 from the germline V gene are MRHNA and SNTAGT. V dropped 3 bases and J dropped 1; count of bases not matched to a gene: 0. The CDR3 has 14 amino acids. CDR3: CASSEAGGTDTQYF. The CDR3 nucleotides read TGTGCCAGCAGTGAAGCGGGAGGCACAGATACGCAGTATTTT.

CDR3 in DNA: TGTGCCAGCAGCCGATCGACAGGGGCCTATGAGACCCAGTACTTC. This sequence encodes CASSRSTGAYETQYF. The chain uses TRBV7-6 and TRBJ2-5, with 8 bases identical to TRBD1. The CDR3 sequence is 15 residues long. V lost 5 bases and J lost 5; bases outside the gene matches: 10. Germline V lookup: CDR1 SGHVS, CDR2 FNYEAQ. Full variable domain (remainder filled in from reference TRBV7-6 and TRBJ2-5): GAGVSQSPRYKVTKRGQDVALRCDPISGHVSLYWYRQALGQGPEFLTYFNYEAQQDKSGLPNDRFSAERPEGSISTLTIQRTEQRDSAMYRCASSRSTGAYETQYFGPGTRLLVL.

V and J are TRBV27 and TRBJ2-7, with TRBD2 as a possible D gene (5 bases). The ends were cut back, 3 bases at V and 7 bases at J, with 13 bases in the middle. CDR1 and CDR2 from the germline V gene are MNHEY and SMNVEV (reference sequence). The CDR3 contains 13 residues. The CDR3 coding sequence is TGTGCCAGCAGTTTCCAGCGGCGTCAAGAGCAGTACTTC. As protein: CASSFQRRQEQYF.

V gene TRBV11-3 combines with J gene TRBJ2-7; a possible D gene is TRBD2 (6 bases). From germline, CDR1 is SGHNT and CDR2 YENEEA. This CDR3 has 12 amino acids. Trimming removed 5 bases from V and 4 bases from J, with 9 bases in between. The CDR3 loop is CASSARGYEQYF. The CDR3 region has the DNA TGTGCCAGCAGCGCCCGGGGGTACGAGCAGTACTTC.

This chain uses TRBV6-5 with TRBJ2-1; possible D gene TRBD2, 6 bases. Germline lookup yields CDR1 MNHEY and CDR2 SVGAGI. The CDR3 length is 14 residues. Between the trimmed V and J ends, which lost 7 bases and 3 bases, there was a span of 13 bases. The CDR3 nucleotides are TGTGCCAGCAATCCCGCGGGGAACTACAATGAGCAGTTCTTC. This codes for CASNPAGNYNEQFF.

The chain carries TRBV27 and TRBJ1-4; TRBD1 aligns across 9 bases. Trimming removed 5 bases from V and 4 bases from J; junction bases left unmatched: 11. In germline, CDR1 is MNHEY, CDR2 SMNVEV (reference sequence). The CDR3 has 17 amino acids. The CDR3, as DNA: TGTGCCAGCAGTACCAAAGGACAGGGGACAAATAATGAAAAACTGTTTTTT. Its translation: CASSTKGQGTNNEKLFF.

CDR3 coding DNA: TGCGCCAGCAGTCAATCGGTGGTACGGAGAGTTAACTATGGCTACACCTTC. As protein: CASSQSVVRRVNYGYTF. The chain is built from TRBV23-1 and TRBJ1-2, with D unresolved. TRBV23-1 is classed as an ORF, of uncertain function. The CDR3 runs 17 residues. Trimming stripped 0 bases from V and 1 base from J, with 15 bases between.

This chain uses TRBV5-8 with TRBJ1-3, with a tentative D call TRBD1 (6 bases). The CDR3 covers 18 residues. Germline CDR1 reads SGHTS; CDR2 reads YDEGEE. The germline V and J ends were trimmed by 2 bases and 0 bases, with 18 bases remaining between them. The CDR3 DNA is TGTGCCAGCAGCTTAGGACAGAAATTAAGTTACTCTGGAAACACCATATATTTT. Protein sequence: CASSLGQKLSYSGNTIYF.

The chain recombines TRBV29-1 with TRBJ1-4; the D gene is possibly TRBD1 (6 bases). The CDR3 runs 13 residues. Trimming cost V 8 bases and J 6 bases, with 16 bases left between them. Per germline, CDR1 SQVTM and CDR2 ANQGSEA. CDR3 residues: CSFNRVEHEKLFF. The CDR3 DNA sequence: TGCAGCTTCAACAGGGTGGAGCATGAAAAACTGTTTTTT.

V and J are TRBV15 and TRBJ2-1; D is possibly TRBD2 (5 bases). V was cut by 5 bases and J by 2 bases, with 13 bases left in between. Germline assignment: CDR1 LNHNV and CDR2 YYDKDF (reference sequence). This CDR3 region has 15 residues. CDR3 region: CATSPRRATYNEQFF. The DNA of the CDR3 is TGTGCCACCAGCCCTCGGCGGGCTACCTACAATGAGCAGTTCTTC. Together with reference TRBV15 and TRBJ2-1, the CDR3 gives the full variable domain: DAMVIQNPRYQVTQFGKPVTLSCSQTLNHNVMYWYQQKSSQAPKLLFHYYDKDFNNEADTPDNFQSRRPNTSFCFLDIRSPGLGDTAMYLCATSPRRATYNEQFFGPGTRLTVL.

V and J are TRBV6-6 and TRBJ2-1, with 9 bases matching TRBD1. V lost 7 bases to trimming and J lost 7 bases; unmatched junction nucleotides: 14. CDR1 and CDR2 from the germline V gene are MNHNY and SVGAGI (reference sequence). This CDR3 is built from 16 residues. The CDR3 sequence: CASTPLGGQGSNEQFF. The CDR3 DNA follows: TGTGCCAGCACCCCCCTCGGAGGACAGGGGTCAAATGAGCAGTTCTTC.

The gene calls are TRBV10-3 and TRBJ2-5; possible D gene TRBD2, 6 bases. The J call is in doubt because the DNA end fits TRBJ2-7 better. The germline CDR1 and CDR2 sequences are ENHRY and SYGVKD. The CDR3 consists of 13 residues. The CDR3 here is CAAGGNGVHEQYF. The CDR3 DNA sequence: TGTGCCGCCGGGGGTAATGGGGTTCACGAGCAGTACTTC.

V gene TRBV13 combines with J gene TRBJ1-5; a possible D gene is TRBD1 (6 bases). This CDR3 region has 16 residues. Germline V CDR1 and CDR2: PRHDT, FYEKMQ (reference sequence). V was cut by 3 bases and J by 1 base, with 13 bases left in between. The CDR3 loop reads CASSLGLTGSNQPQHF. CDR3 sequence (DNA): TGTGCCAGCAGCTTGGGGTTGACAGGAAGCAATCAGCCCCAGCATTTT.